This record concerns one T cell receptor beta chain sequence. Its target is not known. Germline trimming cut 0 bases from V and 10 bases from J; bases unmatched to any gene: 0. This CDR3 has 12 residues. CDR1 SGHNT and CDR2 YENEEA come from the germline V gene. PCR amplification relied on 60 Vbeta primers (plus 13 Jbeta primers). Some clones are missing from TCRdb's copy, which holds only in-frame ones; the method was immunoSEQ multiplex PCR. The sample lists tens of thousands of clones, roughly 76% seen once, with roughly 7.9% in the top ten. The data are from a study of cytomegalovirus exposure and HLA in healthy donors. Study-level results: In a later analysis, compared with equally common non-associated chains, HLA-associated beta chains were more expanded. Presence/absence comparisons presumed near-even sequencing depth among donors. An analysis that came later showed most CMV-associated TCR beta chains appearing HLA-restricted.

Sequencing input: PBMCs. The receptor's source is a woman aged 25 to 45 in good health and CMV-seropositive. The V gene is TRBV11-3, the J gene TRBJ2-1; 7 bases are a match to TRBD2. CDR3 sequence reads: CASSLERGEQFF. The CDR3 nucleotides are TGTGCCAGCAGCTTAGAGCGGGGGGAGCAGTTCTTC.